This TCR beta chain was obtained from a study of Graves' ophthalmopathy and Graves' hyperthyroidism. Overall study findings and caveats: Forecasting of ophthalmopathy progression by the model achieved almost 71% sensitivity and less than 80% specificity.

Scientists amplified the TCR beta CDR3 regions from RNA transcripts. In the first round, RT-PCR was carried out with HTBI primers, and a multiplex PCR formed the second round. TCRdb fed the multiplex PCR reads into MiXCR, producing one record per CDR3 protein. The sample includes about 48,000 distinct CDR3 sequences, about 50% of them seen just once. A few counts support this clonotype. What it recognizes is unknown. Those donors who had ophthalmopathy presented with moderate-to-severe activity, a CAS of ≥3, a NOSPECS of ≥4 and a duration under 3 months. Exclusion criteria comprised other autoimmune diseases, uncontrolled infections, pregnancy or lactation in patients. Clinical symptoms, serum thyroxine, TRAb, thyroid ultrasound and orbital computed tomography determined diagnosis. V shed 4 bases, J shed 0 bases, and the junction held 6 bases outside the gene matches. This CDR3 comprises 15 residues. Germline V gene sequence: CDR1 SGHTA, CDR2 FQGNSA.

The V gene is TRBV7-2, the J gene TRBJ2-7; 7 nucleotides agree with TRBD2. The source material was peripheral blood. This clonotype was obtained from an adult man with Graves' ophthalmopathy. The CDR3 loop reads CASSSLADRSYEQYF. The CDR3 nucleotides are TGTGCCAGCAGCTCGCTAGCGGACCGCTCCTACGAGCAGTACTTC.